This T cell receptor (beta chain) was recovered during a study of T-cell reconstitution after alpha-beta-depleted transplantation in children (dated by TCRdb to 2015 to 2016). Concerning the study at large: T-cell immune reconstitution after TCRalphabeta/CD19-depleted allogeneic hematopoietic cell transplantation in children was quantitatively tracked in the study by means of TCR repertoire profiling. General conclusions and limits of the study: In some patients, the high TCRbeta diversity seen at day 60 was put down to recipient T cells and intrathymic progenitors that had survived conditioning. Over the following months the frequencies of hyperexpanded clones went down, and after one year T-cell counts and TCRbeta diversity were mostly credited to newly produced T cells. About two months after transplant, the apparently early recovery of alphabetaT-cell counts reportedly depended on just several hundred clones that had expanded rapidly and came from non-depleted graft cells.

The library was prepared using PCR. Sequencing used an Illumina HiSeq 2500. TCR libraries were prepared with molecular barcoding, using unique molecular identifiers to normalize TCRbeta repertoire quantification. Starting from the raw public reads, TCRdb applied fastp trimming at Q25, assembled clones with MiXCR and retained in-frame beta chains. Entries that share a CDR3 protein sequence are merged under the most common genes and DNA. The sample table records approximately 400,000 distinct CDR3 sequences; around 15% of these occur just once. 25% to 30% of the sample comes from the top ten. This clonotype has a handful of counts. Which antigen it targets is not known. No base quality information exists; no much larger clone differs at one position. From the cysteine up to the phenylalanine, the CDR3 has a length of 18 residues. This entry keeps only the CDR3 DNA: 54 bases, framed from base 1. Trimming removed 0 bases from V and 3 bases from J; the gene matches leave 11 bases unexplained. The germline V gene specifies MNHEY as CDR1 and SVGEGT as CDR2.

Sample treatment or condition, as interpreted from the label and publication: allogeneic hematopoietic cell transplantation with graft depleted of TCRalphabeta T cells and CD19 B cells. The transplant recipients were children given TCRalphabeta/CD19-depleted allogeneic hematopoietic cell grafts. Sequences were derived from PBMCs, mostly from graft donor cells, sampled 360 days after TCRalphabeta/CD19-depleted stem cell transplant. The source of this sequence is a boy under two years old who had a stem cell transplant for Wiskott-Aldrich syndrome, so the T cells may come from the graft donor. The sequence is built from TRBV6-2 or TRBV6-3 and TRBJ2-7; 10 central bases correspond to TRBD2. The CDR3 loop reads CASSYSYPRLAGIYEQYF. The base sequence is TGTGCCAGCAGTTACTCGTACCCAAGACTAGCGGGCATCTACGAGCAGTACTTC.